This T cell receptor beta chain came from a study of beta chain features in type 1 diabetes. Whole-study findings and limits: Moderate but significant shortening of TCRB CDR3s was recorded in all four CD4+ subsets from Type 1 diabetes patients.

In regard to this clone: Its target is not known.

This CDR3 is 15 amino acids long. The V gene lost 6 bases and the J gene lost 8 bases, with 22 bases spanning the gap. Germline CDR1 is MNHEY and CDR2 is SMNVEV (reference sequence). Expressed TCRB transcripts were sequenced because the entire RNA isolate underwent reverse transcription. The method was immunoSEQ multiplex PCR; TCRdb's version includes in-frame clones alone and lacks a portion of them. The sample has about 900,000 clones, 15% to 20% seen once; the top ten hold 0.02% to 0.025%. The sequenced sample was naive CD4+ T cells from blood. The chain carries TRBV27 and TRBJ1-2, with D maybe TRBD1 (5 bases). This receptor was obtained from a woman between 18 and 30 years old in good health. As DNA, the CDR3 is TGTGCCAGCAGACTCCAGGGTACCACTTGGGGGGGCTACACCTTC. Its protein product is CASRLQGTTWGGYTF.